The table lists the clone carrying this TCR beta chain with a few counts. Antigen unknown. Donors each provided roughly 9.6 milliliters of peripheral blood. Germline V CDR1 and CDR2: SQVTM, ANQGSEA. The CDR3 has 14 residues. Trimming removed 7 bases from V and 4 bases from J; junction bases left unmatched: 13. The data are from a study of blood T cells in healthy people across ages. Alongside a J-beta primer mix, a sample-barcoded 5' primer served in a second PCR lasting about 6 to 11 cycles. TCRdb redid the calling of the 5' RACE reads with MiXCR, one entry per CDR3 protein. The sample holds approximately 1.5 million distinct CDR3 sequences; around 35% are singletons and the top ten take about 10%. Study-level points and caveats: Both naive CD4+ cell counts and diversity were greater in long-lived donors than in aged donors. While age rose, TCR beta diversity per million T cells dropped in a roughly linear way.

This sequence joins TRBV29-1 and TRBJ2-7, with 7 nucleotides matching TRBD1. The sequence was collected from a woman under 40 in good health. Source material: blood. The CDR3 coding sequence is TGCAGCGCCTGGGACAGCCGATTAGGGTACGAGCAGTACTTC. The encoded protein is CSAWDSRLGYEQYF.